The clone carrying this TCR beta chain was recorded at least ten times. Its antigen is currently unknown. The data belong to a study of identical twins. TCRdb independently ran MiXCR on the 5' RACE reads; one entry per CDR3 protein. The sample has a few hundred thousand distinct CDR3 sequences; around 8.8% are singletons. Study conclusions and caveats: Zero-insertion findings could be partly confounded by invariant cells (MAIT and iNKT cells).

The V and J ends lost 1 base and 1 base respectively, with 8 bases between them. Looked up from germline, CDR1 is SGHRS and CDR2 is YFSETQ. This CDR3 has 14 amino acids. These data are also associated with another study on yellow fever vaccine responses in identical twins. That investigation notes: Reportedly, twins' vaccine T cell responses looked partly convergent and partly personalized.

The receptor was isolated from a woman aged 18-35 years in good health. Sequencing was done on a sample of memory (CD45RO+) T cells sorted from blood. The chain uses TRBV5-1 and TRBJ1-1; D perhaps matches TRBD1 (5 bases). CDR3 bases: TGCGCCAGCAGCTTGAGACAGCAGAACACTGAAGCTTTCTTT. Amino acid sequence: CASSLRQQNTEAFF. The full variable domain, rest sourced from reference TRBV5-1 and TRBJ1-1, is KAGVTQTPRYLIKTRGQQVTLSCSPISGHRSVSWYQQTPGQGLQFLFEYFSETQRNKGNFPGRFSGRQFSNSRSEMNVSTLELGDSALYLCASSLRQQNTEAFFGQGTRLTVV.